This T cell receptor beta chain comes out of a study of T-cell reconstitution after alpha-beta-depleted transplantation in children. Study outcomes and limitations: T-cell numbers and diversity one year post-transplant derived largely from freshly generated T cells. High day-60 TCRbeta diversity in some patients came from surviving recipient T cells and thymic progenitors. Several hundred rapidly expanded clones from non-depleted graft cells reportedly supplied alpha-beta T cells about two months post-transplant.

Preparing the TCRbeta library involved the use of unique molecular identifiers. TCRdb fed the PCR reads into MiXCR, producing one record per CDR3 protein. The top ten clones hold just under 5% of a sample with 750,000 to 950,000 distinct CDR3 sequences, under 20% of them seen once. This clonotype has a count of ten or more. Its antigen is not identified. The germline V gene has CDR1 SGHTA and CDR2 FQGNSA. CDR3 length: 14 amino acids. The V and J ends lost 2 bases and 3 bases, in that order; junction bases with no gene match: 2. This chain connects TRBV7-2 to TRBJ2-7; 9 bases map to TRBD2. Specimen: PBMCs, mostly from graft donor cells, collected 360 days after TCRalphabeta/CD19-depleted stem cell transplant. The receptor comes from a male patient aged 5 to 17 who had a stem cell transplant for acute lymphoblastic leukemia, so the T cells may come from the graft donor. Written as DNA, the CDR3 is TGTGCCAGCAGCTTACTAGCGGGGATCTACGAGCAGTACTTC. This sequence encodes CASSLLAGIYEQYF. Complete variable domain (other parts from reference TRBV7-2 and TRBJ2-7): GAGVSQSPSNKVTEKGKDVELRCDPISGHTALYWYRQSLGQGLEFLIYFQGNSAPDKSGLPSDRFSAERTGGSVSTLTIQRTQQEDSAVYLCASSLLAGIYEQYFGPGTRLTVT.